Listed here are 2 T cell receptor beta chains from one sample, sequenced in a study of pediatric ulcerative colitis. This table comes from immunoSEQ multiplex PCR, and its TCRdb copy is limited to in-frame clones, with some not included. Of roughly 60,000 clones in the sample, 75% to 90% were seen once. Sequencing was done on a sample of blood. These receptors all stem from a boy under 18 who was a control in a study of pediatric ulcerative colitis.

This chain uses TRBV7-2 with TRBJ2-2, with 9 nucleotides matching TRBD2. CDR1 SGHTA and CDR2 FQGNSA come from the germline V gene. V dropped 6 bases and J dropped 3; count of bases not matched to a gene: 14. The CDR3 is 18 residues long. The CDR3 DNA reads as TGTGCCAGCAGTCCAAAGGGGGGACTAGCCATATACACCGGGGAGCTGTTTTTT. Encoded protein: CASSPKGGLAIYTGELFF.

The chain links TRBV30 to TRBJ1-1, with 8 nucleotides matching TRBD1. Germline lookup yields CDR1 GTSNPN and CDR2 SVGIG (reference sequence). V lost 2 bases to trimming and J lost 3 bases; unmatched junction nucleotides: 2. CDR3 length: 13 residues. In DNA, the CDR3 is TGTGCCTGGAGTTCACAGGGGGACACTGAAGCTTTCTTT. It codes for CAWSSQGDTEAFF.